This T cell receptor beta chain was sequenced in a study of OX40 agonist ivuxolimab in advanced cancers. The method was immunoSEQ multiplex PCR; TCRdb's version includes in-frame clones alone and lacks a portion of them. The sample holds around 70,000 clones, more than 70% seen once. Trimming removed 4 bases from V and 2 bases from J; junction bases left unmatched: 4. There are 15 residues in the CDR3. Germline V gene lookup returns CDR1 LNHDA and CDR2 SQIVND (reference sequence). The chain couples TRBV19 to TRBJ1-4; 7 bases line up with TRBD1. The source is an adult with an advanced solid tumor such as melanoma, head and neck, liver or kidney cancer. The sample in question was CD4+ or CD8+ T cells sorted from blood, obtained in a trial of the OX40 agonist ivuxolimab. CDR3 in DNA: TGTGCCAGTAGTACCGACAGGGCCACTAATGAAAAACTGTTTTTT. Its translation: CASSTDRATNEKLFF.